This record looks at one TCR beta chain sequence and its context. The antigen is undetermined. The data derive from a study of persistence of HIV-infected CD4 T cells. Study summary: Median time on suppressive ART was over seven years.

The stimulus was an HIV-1 Gag 15-mer peptide pool, approximately 0.93 ug/peptide/mL. CD4+ T cells upregulating both CD40 ligand and CD69 were sorted as responding cells. Suppressive ART was started during chronic HIV-1 infection in these adults. Donors had CD4+ T cell counts above 400 cells/uL and were CMV-seropositive. CD8-depleted PBMCs were stimulated about 17 hours with anti-CD28/CD49d costimulation, CD40-blocking antibody and enfuvirtide. Sequencing used immunoSEQ version 4 in survey mode. The assay was immunoSEQ multiplex PCR, and TCRdb's table has in-frame clones only and misses some. The sample holds over 10,000 clones, roughly 66% seen once. V shed 7 bases and J shed 4 bases, with 20 bases lying between them. CDR3 length equals 15 residues. CDR1 is SGDLS and CDR2 is YYNGEE in the germline V gene.

The TCR originated in an adult man with HIV who was CMV-seropositive. This specimen consisted of CD4+ T cells sorted from PBMCs after approximately 19-hour stimulation, obtained from a patient who received antiretroviral therapy. The J gene is TRBJ1-1, the V gene TRBV9; D gene unclear. The CDR3 sequence is CASSPRAQFSTEAFF. In nucleotides, the CDR3 is TGTGCCAGCTCCCCCCGAGCTCAGTTTTCCACTGAAGCTTTCTTT.